The next 27 T cell receptor beta chains were all read from a single sample in a study of monozygotic twins with inflammatory bowel disease. From the 5' RACE reads, TCRdb lists one entry per CDR3 protein and no DNA. This sample carries some 200,000 distinct CDR3 sequences, with around 7.6% going to the ten biggest clones. The sequencing sample was made of blood. The receptors shown here come from a human donor with ulcerative colitis or Crohn's disease, or a healthy co-twin of an affected twin (not recorded which).

V and J are TRBV5-1 and TRBJ1-1; TCRdb selects TRBD1, and the lack of DNA leaves this call unchecked. The CDR3 is 15 amino acids. Germline values: CDR1 SGHRS, CDR2 YFSETQ. Here the CDR3 reads CASSLAPGRDTEAFF.

V usage is TRBV5-8 and J usage is TRBJ2-2; TCRdb's assignment of TRBD1 cannot be checked, as there is no DNA. The CDR3 totals 14 residues. The germline CDR1 and CDR2 sequences are SGHTS and YDEGEE. The CDR3 sequence is CASSGGEGPGELFF.

The rearrangement links TRBV7-6 to TRBJ2-5; without DNA, the TCRdb call of TRBD2 cannot be checked. From germline, CDR1 is SGHVS and CDR2 FNYEAQ. The CDR3 sequence is 14 residues long. The CDR3: CASSRSSTGETQYF.

The chain is built from TRBV29-1 and TRBJ1-2; TCRdb proposes TRBD1, but this gene call is untestable without DNA. The CDR3 runs 12 residues. Per germline, CDR1 SQVTM and CDR2 ANQGSEA. The CDR3 sequence is CSEGGSSQGYTF.

V usage is TRBV4-2 and J usage is TRBJ2-7; TCRdb's D gene call, TRBD1, goes unchecked for lack of DNA. The CDR3 consists of 14 residues. The germline gives CDR1 LGHNA, CDR2 YNFKEQ. The CDR3 loop reads CASRGGDRPYEQYF.

The chain links TRBV18 to TRBJ2-3; TCRdb selects TRBD1, and the lack of DNA leaves this call unchecked. Germline lookup yields CDR1 KGHSH and CDR2 LQKENI. The CDR3 covers 18 residues. The CDR3 spells CASSPRQGARYSTDTQYF.

The chain is built from TRBV7-6 and TRBJ2-1; there is no DNA to check the TCRdb D call of TRBD2. CDR1 and CDR2 (germline): SGHVS, FNYEAQ. This CDR3 contains 15 residues. CDR3: CASSLALAGGNEQFF.

This sequence joins TRBV6-5 and TRBJ2-7. The germline gives CDR1 MNHEY, CDR2 SVGAGI. The CDR3 covers 14 residues. This CDR3 reads CASSYSMGSVEQYF.

This rearrangement joins TRBV6-1 to TRBJ2-1; as DNA is missing, the TRBD2 call by TCRdb cannot be tested. CDR3 size: 14 residues. Germline V gene data show CDR1 as MNHNS and CDR2 as SASEGT. The CDR3 here is CASKATSGLNEQFF.

The chain employs TRBV20-1 and TRBJ2-3; TCRdb picks TRBD2, but there is no DNA to check that call. The CDR3 spans 16 residues. Germline V gene lookup returns CDR1 DFQATT and CDR2 SNEGSKA (reference sequence). The chain's CDR3 is CSASIASGGGADTQYF.

CDR3 region: CASSQDMETVNTEAFF. The chain is built from TRBV3-1 and TRBJ1-1. This CDR3 has 16 residues. Germline loops: CDR1 LGHDT, CDR2 YNNKEL (reference sequence).

This rearrangement joins TRBV7-2 to TRBJ2-7; the TCRdb D gene call, TRBD2, has no DNA to confirm it. The length of the CDR3 is 15 residues. Germline V gene lookup returns CDR1 SGHTA and CDR2 FQGNSA. CDR3 protein: CASSTASGRTYEQYF.

This sequence joins TRBV24-1 and TRBJ2-2; TCRdb calls TRBD1, which cannot be checked without DNA. Germline V gene data show CDR1 as KGHDR and CDR2 as SFDVKD. This CDR3 contains 14 residues. The chain's CDR3 is CATSDSRPGGELFF.

The rearrangement links TRBV3-1 to TRBJ2-1; the D call of TRBD1 rests on TCRdb alone, since no DNA is present to check it. The CDR3 covers 15 residues. CDR1 is LGHDT and CDR2 is YNNKEL in the germline V gene (reference sequence). This CDR3 is CASSQDQVAAGEQFF.

The chain recombines TRBV25-1 with TRBJ1-4; no DNA is available, so the TRBD1 call from TCRdb remains unchecked. CDR1 MGHDK and CDR2 SYGVNS come from the germline V gene. CDR3 length: 17 amino acids. CDR3 sequence: CASSELRGTVGFEKLFF.

This chain joins TRBV10-3 and TRBJ2-7; there is no DNA to check the TCRdb D call of TRBD2. The CDR3 has 13 amino acids. Germline V gives CDR1 ENHRY, CDR2 SYGVKD. CDR3 protein: CAISEGGVYEQYF.

J is TRBJ2-5 and V is TRBV14; the TCRdb call, TRBD2, lacks DNA for checking. Germline V gene lookup returns CDR1 SGHDN and CDR2 FVKESK. This CDR3 comprises 15 residues. This CDR3 reads CASSLKLGVGETQYF. Based on the CDR3 plus reference TRBV14 and TRBJ2-5, the full variable domain is EAGVTQFPSHSVIEKGQTVTLRCDPISGHDNLYWYRRVMGKEIKFLLHFVKESKQDESGMPNNRFLAERTGGTYSTLKVQPAELEDSGVYFCASSLKLGVGETQYFGPGTRLLVL.

The chain couples TRBV5-1 to TRBJ1-1; absent DNA, TCRdb's TRBD1 call cannot be checked. The germline V gene encodes CDR1 SGHRS and CDR2 YFSETQ. The CDR3 totals 16 residues. CDR3 sequence: CASSLVSGGRDTEAFF.

The V gene is TRBV20-1, the J gene TRBJ2-3; without DNA, the TCRdb call of TRBD2 cannot be checked. This CDR3 is built from 14 residues. CDR1 is DFQATT, CDR2 SNEGSKA, per germline (reference sequence). This chain's CDR3 is CSASLAGGRDTQYF.

The V and J genes are TRBV29-1 and TRBJ2-3; lacking DNA, the TRBD1 call made by TCRdb goes unchecked. The germline V gene has CDR1 SQVTM and CDR2 ANQGSEA. CDR3 length: 14 residues. The CDR3 here is CSVLRGPGTDTQYF.

The V gene is TRBV6-6, the J gene TRBJ2-1. This CDR3 is built from 14 residues. Germline CDR1 and CDR2: MNHNY and SVGAGI (reference sequence). CDR3 protein: CASSYGQSYNEQFF.

CDR3 loop: CASSPQGQGSSPLHF. The chain uses TRBV9 and TRBJ1-6; TCRdb's D call of TRBD1 is untestable without DNA. This CDR3 spans 15 amino acids. The germline V gene encodes CDR1 SGDLS and CDR2 YYNGEE.

The J gene is TRBJ1-1, the V gene TRBV6-2 or TRBV6-3. The germline V gene encodes CDR1 MNHEY and CDR2 SVGEGT. The CDR3 length is 14 residues. This CDR3 reads CASSYWTDNTEAFF.

The chain is built from TRBV3-1 and TRBJ2-1; TCRdb picks TRBD2, but there is no DNA to check that call. Germline CDR1 is LGHDT and CDR2 is YNNKEL (reference sequence). This CDR3 has 12 residues. This CDR3 reads CASSHGTTEQFF.

The rearrangement joins TRBV15 to TRBJ2-1; TCRdb picks TRBD2, but there is no DNA to check that call. The germline CDR1 and CDR2 sequences are LNHNV and YYDKDF (reference sequence). The CDR3 consists of 14 residues. This CDR3 is CATSKLASYNEQFF.

The genes are TRBV5-4 and TRBJ1-1; the D call from TCRdb, TRBD1, cannot be confirmed without DNA. Germline-derived CDR1 and CDR2 are SGHNT and YYREEE (reference sequence). This CDR3 contains 16 residues. CDR3 loop: CASSSSDRVWDTEAFF.

This rearrangement joins TRBV20-1 to TRBJ2-6; TCRdb outputs TRBD1, but without DNA this stays unchecked. Germline CDR1 DFQATT, CDR2 SNEGSKA (reference sequence). There are 16 residues in the CDR3. The CDR3 region is CSARRGQRSGANVLTF.